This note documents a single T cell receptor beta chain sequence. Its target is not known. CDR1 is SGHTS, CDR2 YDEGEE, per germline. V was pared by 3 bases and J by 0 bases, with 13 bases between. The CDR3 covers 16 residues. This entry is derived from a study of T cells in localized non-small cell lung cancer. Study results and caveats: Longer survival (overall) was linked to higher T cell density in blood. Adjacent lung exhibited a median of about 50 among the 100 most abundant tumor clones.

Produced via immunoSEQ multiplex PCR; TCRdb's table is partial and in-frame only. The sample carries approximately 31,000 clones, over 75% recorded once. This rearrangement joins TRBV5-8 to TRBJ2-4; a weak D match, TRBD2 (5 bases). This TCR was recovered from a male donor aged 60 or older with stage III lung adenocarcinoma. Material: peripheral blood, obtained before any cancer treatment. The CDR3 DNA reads TGTGCCAGCAGCTCCGGGATTCTTCTAGCCAAAAACATTCAGTACTTC. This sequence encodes CASSSGILLAKNIQYF.